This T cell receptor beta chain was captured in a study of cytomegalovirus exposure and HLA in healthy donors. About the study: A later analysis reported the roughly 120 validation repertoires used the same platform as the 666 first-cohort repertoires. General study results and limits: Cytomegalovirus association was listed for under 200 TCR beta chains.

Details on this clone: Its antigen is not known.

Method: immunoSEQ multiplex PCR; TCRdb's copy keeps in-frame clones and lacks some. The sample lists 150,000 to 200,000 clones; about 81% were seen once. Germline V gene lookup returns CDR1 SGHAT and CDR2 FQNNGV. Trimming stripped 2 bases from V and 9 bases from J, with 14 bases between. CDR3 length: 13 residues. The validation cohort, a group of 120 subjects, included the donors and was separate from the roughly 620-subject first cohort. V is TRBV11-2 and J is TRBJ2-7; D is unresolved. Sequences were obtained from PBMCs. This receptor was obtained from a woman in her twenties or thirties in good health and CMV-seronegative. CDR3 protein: CASSLLASRGQYF. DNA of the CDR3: TGTGCCAGCAGCTTACTCGCGTCTAGAGGGCAGTACTTC.